This T cell receptor beta chain stems from a study of blood T cells in healthy people across ages. A sample-barcoded 5' primer and a J-beta primer mix were used in a second PCR of roughly 7 to 11 cycles. TCRdb fed the 5' RACE reads into MiXCR, producing one record per CDR3 protein. The data contain 550,000 to 700,000 distinct CDR3 sequences, 27% of them singletons. Trimming pared 0 bases from V and 4 bases from J, leaving 11 bases between. The CDR3 runs 15 residues. Germline V gene lookup returns CDR1 SGHTA and CDR2 FQGNSA. The source is a woman between 70 and 85 years old in good health. Sample: blood. The chain uses TRBV7-2 and TRBJ2-3; D gene ambiguous. CDR3 nucleotide sequence: TGTGCCAGCAGCTTAGCCTTGGCCCGGGCAGATACGCAGTATTTT. Residues: CASSLALARADTQYF.